The T cell receptor (beta chain) described here comes from a study of blood T cell repertoires in COVID-19. Source study methods: Amplified reference gene primers provided the basis for estimating nucleated cell counts. Only in-frame clones appear in the TCRdb table, and some are missing; sequencing was by immunoSEQ multiplex PCR. That table furnishes V, J and clone size, whereas the DNA furnished D and trimming. The sample records around 8,000 clones, about 90% being singletons. Germline V CDR1 and CDR2: SNHLY, FYNNEI. V lost 3 bases and J 2 bases, leaving 7 bases between the germline ends. This CDR3 is built from 13 residues.

The receptor was isolated from a human donor in a cohort sampled during active COVID-19. The material sequenced was peripheral blood. The chain recombines TRBV2 with TRBJ1-2, with D perhaps TRBD1 (6 bases). Written as DNA, the CDR3 is TGTGCCAGCAGTGATGGGGGCAACTATGGCTACACCTTC. Translation gives CASSDGGNYGYTF. Full variable domain (remainder filled in from reference TRBV2 and TRBJ1-2): EPEVTQTPSHQVTQMGQEVILRCVPISNHLYFYWYRQILGQKVEFLVSFYNNEISEKSEIFDDQFSVERPDGSNFTLKIRSTKLEDSAMYFCASSDGGNYGYTFGSGTRLTVV.